This T cell receptor beta chain derives from a study of T cell clones after liver transplantation. Overall study context: Samples came pre-transplant, pre-randomization before withdrawal, and post-randomization after withdrawal ended.

V lost 5 bases and J lost 4, with 20 bases in between. CDR1 is MNHNY and CDR2 is SVGAGI in the germline V gene (reference sequence). The CDR3 extends over 16 amino acids. Data came from immunoSEQ multiplex PCR; TCRdb stores just in-frame clones and leaves some out. The table has more than 75,000 clones, 82% seen once. The starting material was CD4+ T cells from blood, obtained 45 to 46 months after liver transplant. This sequence originates from a human patient who received a liver transplant. Among the T cells, some may be from the graft donor. The chain couples TRBV6-6 to TRBJ1-1; weak D call: TRBD1 (5 bases). In DNA form, the CDR3 reads TGTGCCAGCAGTCCACGACAGACCCCTGTAGGCACTGAAGCTTTCTTT. It is translated as CASSPRQTPVGTEAFF.